This is a list of T cell receptor beta chains from one sample in a study of T-cell reconstitution after alpha-beta-depleted transplantation in children. Each CDR3 protein gets one entry after TCRdb re-called the PCR reads with MiXCR. The sample lists 400,000 to 450,000 distinct CDR3 sequences, approximately 42% seen once, with under 35% in the top ten. The sample here was PBMCs, taken before TCRalphabeta/CD19-depleted stem cell transplant. All receptors come from a girl aged 2 to 10 with aplastic anemia, due to receive a stem cell transplant. Both conserved end residues are part of each CDR3. A D gene is named only where the DNA matches it firmly. Clone size is shown for a subset of rows, as once, few, many or a class of expanded clone.

V gene	CDR3 length	D gene	clone size	J gene	CDR3 protein	CDR3 DNA
TRBV27	17	.	.	TRBJ2-5	CASSANALQVRKETQYF	TGTGCCAGCAGTGCCAACGCCCTCCAGGTTAGGAAAGAGACCCAGTACTTC
TRBV29-1	16	TRBD2	.	TRBJ2-1	CSVEDRTSGVFNEQFF	TGCAGCGTTGAAGATCGGACTAGCGGGGTTTTCAATGAGCAGTTCTTC
TRBV5-1	17	TRBD1	few	TRBJ2-6	CASRAGTGSSGANVLTF	TGCGCCAGCAGGGCGGGGACAGGGAGCTCTGGGGCCAACGTCCTGACTTTC
TRBV28	14	.	.	TRBJ2-7	CASSSGVGSYEQYF	TGTGCCAGCAGTTCAGGGGTCGGCTCCTACGAGCAGTACTTC
TRBV15	14	.	many	TRBJ2-7	CATSGRTNSLEQYF	TGTGCCACCAGCGGGCGGACCAATTCGCTCGAGCAGTACTTC
TRBV7-2	17	TRBD2	many	TRBJ2-7	CASSEGLAGQKSYEQYF	TGTGCCAGCAGCGAGGGACTAGCGGGACAGAAATCCTACGAGCAGTACTTC
TRBV28	15	TRBD1	.	TRBJ2-7	CASSLTGAVGYEQYF	TGTGCCAGCAGCTTAACAGGGGCAGTGGGGTACGAGCAGTACTTC
TRBV30	12	.	.	TRBJ1-3	CAWRQTGNTIYF	TGTGCCTGGAGGCAGACTGGAAACACCATATATTTT
TRBV20-1	14	.	.	TRBJ2-2	CSAREAGRGGELFF	TGCAGTGCCCGTGAAGCGGGCAGAGGCGGGGAGCTGTTTTTT
TRBV20-1	15	.	.	TRBJ2-3	CSARDESRTYSTQYF	TGCAGTGCTAGAGACGAGAGCCGGACTTACTCAACGCAGTATTTT
TRBV7-6	14	.	.	TRBJ2-4	CASTQGGPGDIQYF	TGTGCCAGTACCCAAGGGGGGCCAGGGGACATTCAGTACTTC
TRBV11-2	20	TRBD2	few	TRBJ2-6	CASSARLGGVSFSGANVLTF	TGTGCCAGCAGCGCTAGGTTGGGAGGGGTGTCCTTCTCTGGGGCCAACGTCCTGACTTTC
TRBV5-1	15	TRBD2	.	TRBJ2-5	CASMPSGGPQETQYF	TGCGCCAGCATGCCTAGCGGGGGGCCTCAGGAGACCCAGTACTTC
TRBV11-2	13	TRBD1	many	TRBJ2-4	CASSATGKNIQYF	TGTGCCAGCAGCGCGACAGGGAAGAACATTCAGTACTTC
TRBV28	16	.	.	TRBJ2-1	CASTSGAVLYYNEQFF	TGTGCCAGCACCTCAGGCGCGGTCCTATACTACAATGAGCAGTTCTTC
TRBV12-3/TRBV12-4	13	.	many	TRBJ1-2	CASSRPTGYGYTF	TGTGCCAGCAGTAGGCCGACGGGTTATGGCTACACCTTC
TRBV5-1	14	TRBD2	.	TRBJ2-3	CASSGAGEAGTQYF	TGCGCCAGCAGCGGCGCGGGAGAGGCCGGTACGCAGTATTTT
TRBV30	14	TRBD1	.	TRBJ1-5	CAWSPRDSYQPQHF	TGTGCCTGGAGTCCCCGGGACAGTTATCAGCCCCAGCATTTT
TRBV11-2	14	.	.	TRBJ2-7	CASSLRGSAYEQYF	TGTGCCAGCAGCTTAAGGGGTAGCGCCTACGAGCAGTACTTC
TRBV7-8	16	.	.	TRBJ1-6	CASSLEGRGWNSPLHF	TGTGCCAGCAGCTTAGAGGGAAGAGGGTGGAATTCACCCCTCCACTTT
TRBV28	17	.	many	TRBJ2-7	CASSQGETGVFSYEQYF	TGTGCCAGCTCCCAGGGGGAAACGGGAGTCTTCTCCTACGAGCAGTACTTC
TRBV20-1	13	.	.	TRBJ1-1	CSAPSGLNTEAFF	TGCAGTGCCCCAAGCGGCCTGAACACTGAAGCTTTCTTT
TRBV4-1	13	.	.	TRBJ1-1	CASSQGTDTEAFF	TGCGCCAGCAGCCAAGGGACAGACACTGAAGCTTTCTTT
TRBV9	15	.	.	TRBJ2-7	CASSVGGVPGYEQYF	TGTGCCAGCAGCGTAGGGGGCGTTCCCGGGTACGAGCAGTACTTC
TRBV10-3	13	TRBD1	many	TRBJ1-2	CAISERTGYGYTF	TGTGCCATCAGTGAGAGGACAGGCTATGGCTACACCTTC
TRBV5-1	15	.	many	TRBJ2-1	CASSSGGALNNEQFF	TGCGCCAGCAGCTCAGGGGGGGCTCTTAACAATGAGCAGTTCTTC
TRBV28	15	.	few	TRBJ2-2	CASSLWNRNTGELFF	TGTGCCAGCAGTTTATGGAACCGGAACACCGGGGAGCTGTTTTTT
TRBV7-9	16	TRBD1	.	TRBJ2-2	CASSQFRGQDTGELFF	TGTGCCAGCAGCCAATTCAGGGGGCAGGACACCGGGGAGCTGTTTTTT
TRBV3-1	15	TRBD1	.	TRBJ1-1	CASSRGGQGNTEAFF	TGTGCCAGCAGCCGGGGGGGACAGGGGAACACTGAAGCTTTCTTT
TRBV30	15	.	.	TRBJ2-2	CAWSVLGIRRGELFF	TGTGCCTGGAGTGTATTGGGAATCCGGCGGGGGGAGCTGTTTTTT
TRBV29-1	13	TRBD1	.	TRBJ2-7	CSVRDRLAYEQYF	TGCAGCGTCAGGGACAGGTTGGCCTACGAGCAGTACTTC
TRBV3-1	13	.	.	TRBJ2-7	CASSQRGAYEQYF	TGTGCCAGCAGCCAACGAGGCGCCTACGAGCAGTACTTC
TRBV5-1	14	.	.	TRBJ2-3	CASSLELGGDTQYF	TGCGCCAGCAGCTTGGAACTAGGAGGAGATACGCAGTATTTT
TRBV11-2	16	.	many	TRBJ2-7	CASSLMAGRLSYEQYF	TGTGCCAGCAGCTTGATGGCAGGGCGCTTATCCTACGAGCAGTACTTC